This TCR beta chain was recovered during a study of early T cells in non-severe SARS-CoV-2 infection. Study in general: Sequencing used unsorted whole-blood bulk RNA, so chains lack pairing.

The CDR3 is 14 residues long. Trimming removed 5 bases from V and 5 bases from J; junction bases left unmatched: 8. The germline V gene encodes CDR1 SGHVS and CDR2 FNYEAQ. This clonotype was counted between two and nine times. Separate cDNA molecules each had unique molecular identifiers attached to them. TCRdb redid the calling of the 5' RACE reads with MiXCR, one entry per CDR3 protein. The sample holds about 66,000 distinct CDR3 sequences; roughly 18% are singletons and the top ten take roughly 8.2%. The gene calls are TRBV7-6 and TRBJ2-7; 8 bases are a match to TRBD1. This specimen was whole blood, taken at baseline. This clonotype was sampled from an adult who was a healthcare worker with PCR-confirmed SARS-CoV-2 infection or an uninfected control (not recorded which). Here the CDR3 reads CASSLLQGANEQYF. CDR3 bases: TGTGCCAGCAGCCTACTCCAGGGGGCGAACGAGCAGTACTTC.